This TCR beta chain was obtained from a study of blood T cell repertoires in COVID-19 (dated by TCRdb to 2020 to 2022). Describing the broader study: Collaborator samples came from the United States, Italy and Spain and covered acute and convalescent phases of COVID-19. The dataset comprised deeply sampled blood TCRbeta repertoires from subjects exposed to, actively infected with, or recovered from COVID-19. The material from the prospective study consisted of cDNA or gDNA derived from T cells, B-cell-depleted T cells, or PBMCs. Samples were obtained from the ongoing ImmuneRACE study (first 160 participants) and from over 1,000 subjects provided by 6 global collaborators. A freely available public database, intended as a resource for researchers studying the immune response to SARS-CoV-2, is where the repertoires were released. A de-identified subject ID, COVID-19 status, age in years and sex were almost always included in the sample metadata. Where available, HLA class I and class II types were taken from metadata supplied by the sample provider and were not determined by assay-based typing. Results the study describes overall, beyond this receptor: How much clinical and demographic metadata was included differed by source and by participant, and the metadata was provided uncurated.

V is clipped by 1 base and J by 6 bases, and the sequence between their germline boundaries is 4 bases long. Measured from the cysteine to the phenylalanine, the CDR3 is 12 residues long. Only the CDR3 DNA stays, 36 bases, in frame from base 1. According to the germline V gene (reference sequence), CDR1 reads LNHDA and CDR2 reads SQIVND. The collaborating institutions used their own protocols to collect whole blood in K2EDTA tubes. Collaborator samples were shipped for TCRbeta analysis as frozen whole blood, isolated PBMCs, or DNA extracted from either sample type. On this clone: It has no known antigen specificity. No much larger clone exists at a distance of one base, and base qualities are not known.

TCRbeta CDR3 regions were amplified from genomic DNA using the immunoSEQ Assay, a bias-controlled multiplex PCR. In the original analysis: The number of nucleated cells in each sample was estimated from the amplification of reference gene primers within the assay. Sequence reads were collapsed and filtered to measure the absolute abundance of every unique TCRbeta CDR3 rearrangement. For each sample, productive Simpson clonality was calculated by taking the square root of Simpson's diversity index across productive rearrangements. In TCRdb, the immuneACCESS table is reduced to in-frame sequences with V and J assigned. These tables do not hold every clone; where another copy was compared, an unresolved V gene accounts for under half, and the others remain unexplained. That table supplies the V and J calls and clone size; D and trimming were determined from the DNA. The sample records 160,000 or so clones, 75% to 90% of which are singletons. Roughly 15% of the sample comes from the top ten.

Sequences were obtained from peripheral blood. The V and J genes are TRBV19 and TRBJ1-5, with no confident D gene call. The receptor's source is a woman aged 40 to 50 with acute or convalescent COVID-19. The CDR3 region reads CASSIGGQPQHF. DNA sequence: TGTGCCAGTAGTATAGGCGGTCAGCCCCAGCATTTT.